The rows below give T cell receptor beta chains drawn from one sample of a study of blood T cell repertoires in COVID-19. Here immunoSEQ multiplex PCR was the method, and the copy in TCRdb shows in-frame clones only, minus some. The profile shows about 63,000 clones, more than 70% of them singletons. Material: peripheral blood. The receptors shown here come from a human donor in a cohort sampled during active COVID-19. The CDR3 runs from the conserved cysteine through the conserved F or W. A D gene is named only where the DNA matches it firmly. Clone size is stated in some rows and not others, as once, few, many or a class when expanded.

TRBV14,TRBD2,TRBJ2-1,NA,TGTGCCAGCAGCCAAGTCCGGGTTAGCGGGAGGGCCGATGAGCAGTTCTTC,CASSQVRVSGRADEQFF
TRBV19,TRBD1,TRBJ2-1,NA,TGTGCCAGTAGTATAGTCCCGGGGCAGGGGGCGCGGGATGAGCAGTTCTTC,CASSIVPGQGARDEQFF
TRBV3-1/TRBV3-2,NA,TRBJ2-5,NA,TGTGCCACCCGGGTGGCGACAGGTCGCCAAGAGACCCAGTACTTC,CATRVATGRQETQYF
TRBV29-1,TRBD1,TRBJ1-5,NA,TGCAGCGTGGCAGTAGGGGGCCATAGCAATCAGCCCCAGCATTTT,CSVAVGGHSNQPQHF
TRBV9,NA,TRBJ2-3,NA,TGTGCCAGCAGCGTTAGCGGTTTCACAGATACGCAGTATTTT,CASSVSGFTDTQYF
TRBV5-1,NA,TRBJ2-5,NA,TGCGCCAGCAGCTTTCAGGACTTACAAGAGACCCAGTACTTC,CASSFQDLQETQYF
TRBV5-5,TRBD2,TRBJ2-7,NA,TGTGCCAGCAGCTTTACAGGGACTAGGGGCGAGCAGTACTTC,CASSFTGTRGEQYF
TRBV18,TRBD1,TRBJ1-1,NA,TGTGCCAGCTCACCAAACGGACAGGGGGCAGACACTGAAGCTTTCTTT,CASSPNGQGADTEAFF
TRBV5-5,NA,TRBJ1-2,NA,TGTGCCAGCAGCCCCCCCAGCGGCTATGGCTACACCTTC,CASSPPSGYGYTF
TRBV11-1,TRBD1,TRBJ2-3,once,TGTGCCAGCAGCCCCCGACAGGGCTTTTCTGCAGATACGCAGTATTTT,CASSPRQGFSADTQYF
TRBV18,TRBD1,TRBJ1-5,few,TGTGCCAGCTCACCTCAGGGGGCGAGTCAGCCCCAGCATTTT,CASSPQGASQPQHF
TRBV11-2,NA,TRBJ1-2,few,TGTGCCAGCAGCTTAAGGGGGTCCGGGCTCCGCGGCTACACCTTC,CASSLRGSGLRGYTF
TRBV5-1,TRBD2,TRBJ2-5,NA,TGCGCCAGCAGCTTGGCATTAGTAGCGGGGGGGCCCCAAGAGACCCAGTACTTC,CASSLALVAGGPQETQYF
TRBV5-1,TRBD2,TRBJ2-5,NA,TGCGCCAGCAGCCCGACTAGCGGGAGGCCCCAAGAGACCCAGTACTTC,CASSPTSGRPQETQYF
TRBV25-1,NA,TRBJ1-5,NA,TGTGCCAGCAGTGAAGAGTGTGGGACACATAGCAATCAGCCCCAGCATTTT,CASSEECGTHSNQPQHF
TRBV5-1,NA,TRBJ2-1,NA,TGCGCCAGTAGCGAGGTCGCAGAATCCTACAATGAGCAGTTCTTC,CASSEVAESYNEQFF
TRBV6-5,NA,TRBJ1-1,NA,TGTGCCAGCCAAGTTGAGGGAACCACTGAAGCTTTCTTT,CASQVEGTTEAFF
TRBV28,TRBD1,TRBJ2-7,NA,TGTGCCAGCAGTTTATTCGGGACAGGGGGTTACGAGCAGTACTTC,CASSLFGTGGYEQYF
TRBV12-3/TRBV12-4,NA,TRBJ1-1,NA,TGTGCCAGCAGTAGCAGGGGAGGGAGAGCTTTCTTT,CASSSRGGRAFF
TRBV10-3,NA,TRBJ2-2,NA,TGTGCCATCAGTTCCGGACACTTTAACACCGGGGAGCTGTTTTTT,CAISSGHFNTGELFF
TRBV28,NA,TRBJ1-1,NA,TGTGCCAGCAGTATACGGAGAGGGGGAGTGGGCAAAGCTTTCTTT,CASSIRRGGVGKAFF
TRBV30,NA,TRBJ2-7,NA,TGTGCCTGGAGCGACTACTACGAGCAGTACTTC,CAWSDYYEQYF
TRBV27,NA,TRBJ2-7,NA,TGTGCCAGCAGTTTGCGGCAGCTTGGGGAGCAGTACTTC,CASSLRQLGEQYF
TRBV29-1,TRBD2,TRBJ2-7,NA,TGCAGCGTTGATCAGCCCCGACTAGCGGGAGGGCCCCGCGAGCAGTACTTC,CSVDQPRLAGGPREQYF
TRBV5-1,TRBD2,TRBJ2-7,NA,TGCGCCAGCAGCTTGTGGAGTAGCGGGACCTACGAGCAGTACTTC,CASSLWSSGTYEQYF
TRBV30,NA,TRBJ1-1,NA,TGTGCCTGGATGCGGGTGGGGAACACTGAAGCTTTCTTT,CAWMRVGNTEAFF
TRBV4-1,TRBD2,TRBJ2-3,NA,TGCGCCAGCAGCCAGGCCCTAGCGGGAGGGACAGATACGCAGTATTTT,CASSQALAGGTDTQYF
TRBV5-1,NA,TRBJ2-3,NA,TGCGCCAGCAGCTTGTTTTCTGCAGATACGCAGTATTTT,CASSLFSADTQYF
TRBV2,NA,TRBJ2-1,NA,TGTGCCAGCATTCGGGGTGGACGGAAGTTCTTC,CASIRGGRKFF
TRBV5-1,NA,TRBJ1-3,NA,TGCGCCAGCAGCTTGGTGGGTAGCCCTGGAAACACCATATATTTT,CASSLVGSPGNTIYF
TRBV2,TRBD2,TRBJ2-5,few,TGTGCCAGCAGTCCTTTCGCTAGCGGGCCAACCCCGGGAGAGACCCAGTACTTC,CASSPFASGPTPGETQYF
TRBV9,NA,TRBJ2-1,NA,TGTGCCAGCAGCGTTACGGCGGGGGCCTCCTACAATGAGCAGTTCTTC,CASSVTAGASYNEQFF